These 22 T cell receptor beta chains share one sample of origin, sequenced in a study of cytomegalovirus exposure and HLA in healthy donors. In the PCR, 60 Vbeta and 13 Jbeta primers were used. Some clones are missing from TCRdb's copy, which holds only in-frame ones; the method was immunoSEQ multiplex PCR. The data show 210,000 or so clones, approximately 85% seen once. Sequencing used PBMCs. All receptors come from a girl aged 2-10 years in good health and CMV-seronegative.

The chain joins TRBV12-5 to TRBJ1-5, with D maybe TRBD1 (5 bases). The CDR3 runs 13 residues. Deletions cut 7 bases from V and 4 bases from J, with 11 bases between. The germline V gene encodes CDR1 LGHNT and CDR2 FRNRAP. The CDR3 loop is CASATDINQPQHF. DNA of the CDR3: TGTGCTAGTGCCACGGACATAAATCAGCCCCAGCATTTT.

This sequence joins TRBV5-1 and TRBJ1-1, with unresolved D. Trimming shortened V by 5 bases and J by 1 base, and 9 bases separated the two germline ends. CDR1 SGHRS and CDR2 YFSETQ come from the germline V gene. CDR3 length: 13 amino acids. The CDR3 DNA reads as TGCGCCAGCAGGTTCGTCAGGAACACTGAAGCTTTCTTT. It translates to CASRFVRNTEAFF. Variable domain in full (rest from reference TRBV5-1 and TRBJ1-1): KAGVTQTPRYLIKTRGQQVTLSCSPISGHRSVSWYQQTPGQGLQFLFEYFSETQRNKGNFPGRFSGRQFSNSRSEMNVSTLELGDSALYLCASRFVRNTEAFFGQGTRLTVV.

This clone came up once. This sample includes further DNA sequences coding for the same CDR3. The genes are TRBV19 and TRBJ2-6; TRBD1 might be the D (6 bases). Germline CDR1 reads LNHDA; CDR2 reads SQIVND (reference sequence). CDR3 length equals 14 residues. The germline V and J ends were trimmed by 4 bases and 2 bases, with 6 bases remaining between them. CDR3 bases: TGTGCCAGTAGTACAGGGGCTGGGGCCAACGTCCTGACTTTC. Translation: CASSTGAGANVLTF.

The V and J genes are TRBV4-2 and TRBJ2-7; 10 nucleotides line up with TRBD1. CDR1 is LGHNA, CDR2 YNFKEQ, per germline. This CDR3 is built from 16 residues. The V and J ends lost 4 bases and 3 bases, in that order; junction bases with no gene match: 9. CDR3 region: CASSRGGDRGFYEQYF. The CDR3 region has the DNA TGTGCCAGCAGCCGGGGGGGGGACAGGGGTTTCTACGAGCAGTACTTC.

The chain links TRBV11-2 to TRBJ1-3; weak D call: TRBD1 (6 bases). This CDR3 region has 17 residues. The V gene lost 3 bases and the J gene lost 0 bases, with 15 bases spanning the gap. Germline V CDR1 and CDR2: SGHAT, FQNNGV. The CDR3 region is CASSFPQGTRSGNTIYF. CDR3 DNA: TGTGCCAGCAGCTTTCCTCAGGGGACACGCTCTGGAAACACCATATATTTT.

The V call is TRBV5-1, the J call TRBJ1-5, with TRBD1 as a possible D gene (6 bases). Trimming removed 4 bases from V and 0 bases from J, with 17 bases in between. The germline V gene has CDR1 SGHRS and CDR2 YFSETQ. This CDR3 contains 17 residues. As DNA, the CDR3 is TGCGCCAGCAGCCTTCCTATACAGGGTGATAGCAATCAGCCCCAGCATTTT. Translation: CASSLPIQGDSNQPQHF.

This clone turned up a few times. The chain has TRBV14 and TRBJ1-6; a possible D gene is TRBD1 (6 bases). There are 15 residues in the CDR3. Per germline, CDR1 SGHDN and CDR2 FVKESK. V gave up 1 base and J gave up 10 bases, with 14 bases separating them. The CDR3 bases are TGTGCCAGCAGCCAAGCCGGCAGGGGATCCTCACCCCTCCACTTT. This encodes CASSQAGRGSSPLHF.

The chain combines TRBV2 with TRBJ2-7; no clear D. Trimming stripped 6 bases from V and 2 bases from J, with 11 bases between. This CDR3 is 13 amino acids long. Germline CDR1 is SNHLY and CDR2 is FYNNEI. This chain's CDR3 is CASSLTPTYEQYF. CDR3 in DNA: TGTGCCAGCAGCCTGACTCCCACCTACGAGCAGTACTTC.

This chain's CDR3 is CASSPTARDRDYEQYF. CDR3 coding DNA: TGTGCCAGCAGCCCCACTGCCCGGGACAGGGACTACGAGCAGTACTTC. The chain couples TRBV25-1 to TRBJ2-7, with 9 positions matching TRBD1. Germline loops: CDR1 MGHDK, CDR2 SYGVNS. The length of the CDR3 is 16 residues. Trimming at V came to 6 bases and at J to 3 bases, leaving 12 bases not matched to a gene.

V and J are TRBV6-6 and TRBJ1-1; 8 bases fit TRBD1. With 5 bases clipped from V and 1 base from J, the junction kept 6 bases outside the gene matches. The CDR3 covers 15 residues. Germline CDR1 and CDR2: MNHNY and SVGAGI (reference sequence). CDR3 bases: TGTGCCAGCAGTGCTTACAGGGGGACGAACACTGAAGCTTTCTTT. Protein: CASSAYRGTNTEAFF.

The V and J genes are TRBV7-9 and TRBJ2-7; D is perhaps TRBD2 (5 bases). The germline V gene has CDR1 SEHNR and CDR2 FQNEAQ (reference sequence). The CDR3 runs to 12 residues. V lost 5 bases and J lost 6, with 11 bases in between. As DNA, the CDR3 is TGTGCCAGCAGCCCATCGGGGTCCGAGCAGTACTTC. This encodes CASSPSGSEQYF.

The J gene is TRBJ2-7, the V gene TRBV5-1; 14 nucleotides align to TRBD2. V lost 4 bases and J lost 11; bases outside the gene matches: 11. The length of the CDR3 is 15 residues. Germline CDR1 and CDR2: SGHRS and YFSETQ. CDR3 coding DNA: TGCGCCAGCAGCCTAATGACTAGCGGGAGGGAAGGAGAGTACTTC. This encodes CASSLMTSGREGEYF.

The DNA for the CDR3 is TGTGCCAGCAGCTTGGGGAGTTCCCTTAGCTCCTACGAGCAGTACTTC. It codes for CASSLGSSLSSYEQYF. The V call is TRBV5-4, the J call TRBJ2-7, with D unresolved. This CDR3 has 16 amino acids. Looked up from germline, CDR1 is SGHNT and CDR2 is YYREEE (reference sequence). The V end lost 0 bases, the J end lost 0 bases, and 13 bases lay between the germline ends.

The genes are TRBV2 and TRBJ2-3, with D maybe TRBD1 (6 bases). The ends were cut back, 0 bases at V and 5 bases at J, with 18 bases in the middle. The CDR3 is 17 amino acids. Germline V gene data show CDR1 as SNHLY and CDR2 as FYNNEI. The CDR3 region has the DNA TGTGCCAGCAGTGAAGCAGGACAGAGGGGTGAGGGAGATACGCAGTATTTT. Translated: CASSEAGQRGEGDTQYF.

V usage is TRBV29-1 and J usage is TRBJ2-3; weak D call: TRBD2 (6 bases). Germline V gene data show CDR1 as SQVTM and CDR2 as ANQGSEA. Trimming took off 1 base at V and 5 bases at J, with 10 bases between the two ends. The CDR3 runs to 13 residues. CDR3 residues: CSVEGRAIDTQYF. CDR3 coding DNA: TGCAGCGTTGAAGGGAGGGCCATAGATACGCAGTATTTT.

The chain is built from TRBV9 and TRBJ2-1; D might be TRBD2 (5 bases). This CDR3 spans 13 amino acids. The ends were cut back, 3 bases at V and 9 bases at J, with 13 bases in the middle. Per germline, CDR1 SGDLS and CDR2 YYNGEE. CDR3 sequence reads: CASSARGIGEQFF. The CDR3 DNA reads as TGTGCCAGCAGCGCCCGAGGGATTGGTGAGCAGTTCTTC.

Only a few counts were recorded for this clone. This chain links TRBV6-1 with TRBJ2-6, with unresolved D. V lost 1 base and J 0 bases, leaving 4 bases between the germline ends. Germline V lookup: CDR1 MNHNS, CDR2 SASEGT. The CDR3 contains 15 residues. CDR3 protein: CASSEGSSGANVLTF. The CDR3 nucleotides are TGTGCCAGCAGTGAAGGGAGCTCTGGGGCCAACGTCCTGACTTTC.

The chain uses TRBV6-5 and TRBJ2-3; TRBD1 might be the D (6 bases). Looked up from germline, CDR1 is MNHEY and CDR2 is SVGAGI. The CDR3 sequence is 14 residues long. V was shortened by 6 bases and J by 1 base, with 11 bases between the two germline ends. CDR3: CASRLQGGTDTQYF. DNA for the CDR3: TGTGCCAGCAGATTACAGGGAGGCACAGATACGCAGTATTTT.

The rearrangement uses TRBV6-5 and TRBJ2-1; TRBD2 matches at 11 bases. Germline V gene sequence: CDR1 MNHEY, CDR2 SVGAGI. V shed 6 bases and J 11 bases; nucleotides not matched to a gene: 6. The CDR3 spans 13 residues. The CDR3 is CASSGIAGGKQFF. The CDR3 nucleotides read TGTGCCAGCAGCGGAATAGCGGGAGGGAAGCAGTTCTTC.

The table lists this clone with a count of one. CDR3 coding DNA: TGTGCCAGCAGTGGACTGAGCGGCGAGTCCATTCAGTACTTC. It encodes CASSGLSGESIQYF. The chain is built from TRBV6-1 and TRBJ2-4, with a possible D match to TRBD2 (5 bases). Between the trimmed V and J ends, which lost 4 bases and 9 bases, there was a span of 16 bases. The CDR3 extends over 14 amino acids. Germline V lookup: CDR1 MNHNS, CDR2 SASEGT.

Turning to this clone: Other DNA sequences in this sample translate to the same CDR3. The CDR3 nucleotides read TGTGCCAGCAGCTCCGACAGAAATCAGCCCCAGCATTTT. This codes for CASSSDRNQPQHF. The chain links TRBV7-2 to TRBJ1-5, with a tentative D call TRBD1 (5 bases). The CDR3 is 13 residues long. Trimming stripped 4 bases from V and 4 bases from J, with 8 bases between. Germline V gene lookup returns CDR1 SGHTA and CDR2 FQGNSA.

V is TRBV2 and J is TRBJ2-1; D is ambiguous. Germline loops: CDR1 SNHLY, CDR2 FYNNEI. This CDR3 has 14 residues. Trimming shortened V by 3 bases and J by 5 bases, and 11 bases separated the two germline ends. CDR3 region: CASSDGSAHNEQFF. For the CDR3, the DNA is TGTGCCAGCAGTGATGGCTCCGCCCACAATGAGCAGTTCTTC. The full variable domain, rest sourced from reference TRBV2 and TRBJ2-1, is EPEVTQTPSHQVTQMGQEVILRCVPISNHLYFYWYRQILGQKVEFLVSFYNNEISEKSEIFDDQFSVERPDGSNFTLKIRSTKLEDSAMYFCASSDGSAHNEQFFGPGTRLTVL.